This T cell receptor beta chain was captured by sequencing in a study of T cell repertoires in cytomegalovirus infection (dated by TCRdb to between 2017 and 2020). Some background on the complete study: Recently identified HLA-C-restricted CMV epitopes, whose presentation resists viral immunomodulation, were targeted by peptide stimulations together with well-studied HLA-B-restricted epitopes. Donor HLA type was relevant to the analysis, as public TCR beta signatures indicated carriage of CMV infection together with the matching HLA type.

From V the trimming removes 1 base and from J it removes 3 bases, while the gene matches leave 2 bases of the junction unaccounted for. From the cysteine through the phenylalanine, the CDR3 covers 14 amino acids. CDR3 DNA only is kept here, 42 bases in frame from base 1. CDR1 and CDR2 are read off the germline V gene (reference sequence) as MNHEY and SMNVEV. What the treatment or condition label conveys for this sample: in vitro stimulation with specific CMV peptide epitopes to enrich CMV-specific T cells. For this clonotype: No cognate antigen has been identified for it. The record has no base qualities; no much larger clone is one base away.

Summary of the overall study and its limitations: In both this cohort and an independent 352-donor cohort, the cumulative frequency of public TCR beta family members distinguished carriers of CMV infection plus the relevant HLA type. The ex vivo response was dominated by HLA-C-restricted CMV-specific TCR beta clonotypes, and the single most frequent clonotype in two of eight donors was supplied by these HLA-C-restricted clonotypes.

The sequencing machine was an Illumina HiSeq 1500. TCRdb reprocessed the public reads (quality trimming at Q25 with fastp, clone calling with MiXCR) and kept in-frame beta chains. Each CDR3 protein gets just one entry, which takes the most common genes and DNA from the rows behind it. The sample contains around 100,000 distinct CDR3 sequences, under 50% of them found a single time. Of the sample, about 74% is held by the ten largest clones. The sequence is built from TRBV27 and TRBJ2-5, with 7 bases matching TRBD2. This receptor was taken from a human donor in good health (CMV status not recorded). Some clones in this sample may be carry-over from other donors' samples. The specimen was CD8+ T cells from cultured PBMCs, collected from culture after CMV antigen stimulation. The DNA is TGTGCCAGCAGTTTATTTCGGGGGGAAGAGACCCAGTACTTC. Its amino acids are CASSLFRGEETQYF.